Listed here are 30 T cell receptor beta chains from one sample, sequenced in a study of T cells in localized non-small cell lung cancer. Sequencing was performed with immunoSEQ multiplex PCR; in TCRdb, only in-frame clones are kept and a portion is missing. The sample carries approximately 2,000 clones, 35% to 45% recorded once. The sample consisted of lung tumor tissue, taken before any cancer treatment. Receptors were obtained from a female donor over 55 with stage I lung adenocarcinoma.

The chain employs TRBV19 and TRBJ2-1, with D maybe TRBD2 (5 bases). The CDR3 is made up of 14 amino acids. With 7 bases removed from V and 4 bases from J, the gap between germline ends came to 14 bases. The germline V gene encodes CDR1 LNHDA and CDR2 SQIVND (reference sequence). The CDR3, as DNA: TGTGCCAGTAACAACCCCGGGAAGTACAATGAGCAGTTCTTC. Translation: CASNNPGKYNEQFF.

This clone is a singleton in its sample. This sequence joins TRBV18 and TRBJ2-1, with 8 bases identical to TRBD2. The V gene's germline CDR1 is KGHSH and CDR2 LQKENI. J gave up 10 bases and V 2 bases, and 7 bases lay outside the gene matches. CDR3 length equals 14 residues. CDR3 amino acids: CASSPSEAGDEQFF. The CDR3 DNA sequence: TGTGCCAGCTCACCAAGCGAAGCGGGGGACGAGCAGTTCTTC.

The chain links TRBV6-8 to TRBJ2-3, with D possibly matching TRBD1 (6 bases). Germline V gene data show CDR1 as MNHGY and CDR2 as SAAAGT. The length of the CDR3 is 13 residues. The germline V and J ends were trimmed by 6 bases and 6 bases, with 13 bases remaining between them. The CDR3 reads CASRLGQYDTQYF. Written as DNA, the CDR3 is TGTGCCAGCAGGCTCGGACAGTATGATACGCAGTATTTT.

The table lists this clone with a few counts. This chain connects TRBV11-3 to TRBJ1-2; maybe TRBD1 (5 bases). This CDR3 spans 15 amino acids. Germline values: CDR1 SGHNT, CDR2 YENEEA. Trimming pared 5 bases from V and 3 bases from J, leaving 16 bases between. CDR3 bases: TGTGCCAGCAGCCTAAACGGGGGAAGCGACTATGGCTACACCTTC. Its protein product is CASSLNGGSDYGYTF.

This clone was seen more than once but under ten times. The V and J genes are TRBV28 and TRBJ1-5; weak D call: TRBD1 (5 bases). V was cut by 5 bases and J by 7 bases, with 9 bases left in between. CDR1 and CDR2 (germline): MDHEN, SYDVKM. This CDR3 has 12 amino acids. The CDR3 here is CASSTGEQPQHF. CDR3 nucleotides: TGTGCCAGCAGTACGGGGGAACAGCCCCAGCATTTT.

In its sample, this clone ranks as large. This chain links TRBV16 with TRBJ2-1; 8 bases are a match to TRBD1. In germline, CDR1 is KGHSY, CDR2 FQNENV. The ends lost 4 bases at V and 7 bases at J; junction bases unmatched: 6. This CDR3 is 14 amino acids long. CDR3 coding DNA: TGTGCCAGCAGCCCGTGGACAGGGTCGAATGAGCAGTTCTTC. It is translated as CASSPWTGSNEQFF.

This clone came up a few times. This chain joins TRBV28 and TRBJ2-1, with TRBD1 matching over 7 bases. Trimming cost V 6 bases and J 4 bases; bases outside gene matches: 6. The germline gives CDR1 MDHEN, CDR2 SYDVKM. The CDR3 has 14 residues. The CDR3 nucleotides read TGTGCCAGCAGACTCCCAGGGGGTTACAATGAGCAGTTCTTC. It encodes CASRLPGGYNEQFF.

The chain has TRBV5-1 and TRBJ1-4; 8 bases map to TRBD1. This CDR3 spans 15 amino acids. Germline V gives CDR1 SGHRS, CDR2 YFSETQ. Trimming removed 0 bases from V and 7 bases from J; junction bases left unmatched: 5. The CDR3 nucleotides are TGCGCCAGCAGCTTGGGACAGGGGTTGGGTGAAAAACTGTTTTTT. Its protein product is CASSLGQGLGEKLFF.

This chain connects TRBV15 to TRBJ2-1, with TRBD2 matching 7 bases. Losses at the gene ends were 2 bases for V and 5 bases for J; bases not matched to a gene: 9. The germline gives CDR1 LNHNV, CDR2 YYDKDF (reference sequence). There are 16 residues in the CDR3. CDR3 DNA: TGTGCCACCAGCAGACTGCTTACCCGGGGGGACAATGAGCAGTTCTTC. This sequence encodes CATSRLLTRGDNEQFF.

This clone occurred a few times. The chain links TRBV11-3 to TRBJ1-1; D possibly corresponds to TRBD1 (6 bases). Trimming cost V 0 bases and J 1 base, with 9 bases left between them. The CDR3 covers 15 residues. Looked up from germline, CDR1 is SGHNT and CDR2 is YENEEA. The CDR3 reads CASSLEGHGNTEAFF. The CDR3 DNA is TGTGCCAGCAGCTTAGAGGGACACGGGAACACTGAAGCTTTCTTT.

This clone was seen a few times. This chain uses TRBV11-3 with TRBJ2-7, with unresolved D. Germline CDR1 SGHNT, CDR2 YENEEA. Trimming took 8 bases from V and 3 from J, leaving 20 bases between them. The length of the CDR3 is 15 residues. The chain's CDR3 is CASLLSGRPDYEQYF. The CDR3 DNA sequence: TGTGCCAGCTTACTCTCCGGGCGGCCAGACTACGAGCAGTACTTC. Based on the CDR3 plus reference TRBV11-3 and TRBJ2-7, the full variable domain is EAGVVQSPRYKIIEKKQPVAFWCNPISGHNTLYWYLQNLGQGPELLIRYENEEAVDDSQLPKDRFSAERLKGVDSTLKIQPAELGDSAVYLCASLLSGRPDYEQYFGPGTRLTVT.

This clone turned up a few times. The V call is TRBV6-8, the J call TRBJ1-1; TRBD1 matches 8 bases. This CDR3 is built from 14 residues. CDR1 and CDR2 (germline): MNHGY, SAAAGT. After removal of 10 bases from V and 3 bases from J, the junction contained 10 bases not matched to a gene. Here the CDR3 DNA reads TGTGCCATCAGAAACAGGGGGGGAGACACTGAAGCTTTCTTT. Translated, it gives CAIRNRGGDTEAFF.

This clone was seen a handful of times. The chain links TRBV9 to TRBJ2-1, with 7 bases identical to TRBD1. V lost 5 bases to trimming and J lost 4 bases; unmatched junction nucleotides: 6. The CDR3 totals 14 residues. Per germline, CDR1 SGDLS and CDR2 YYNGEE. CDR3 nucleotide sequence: TGTGCCAGCAGGGGACAGATGACTTACAATGAGCAGTTCTTC. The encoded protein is CASRGQMTYNEQFF.

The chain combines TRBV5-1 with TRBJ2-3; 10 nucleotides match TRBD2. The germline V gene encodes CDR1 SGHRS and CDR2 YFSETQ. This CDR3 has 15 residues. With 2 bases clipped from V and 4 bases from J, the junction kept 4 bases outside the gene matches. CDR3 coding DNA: TGCGCCAGCAGCTTAGCGGGGGGGCCCGCAGATACGCAGTATTTT. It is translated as CASSLAGGPADTQYF.

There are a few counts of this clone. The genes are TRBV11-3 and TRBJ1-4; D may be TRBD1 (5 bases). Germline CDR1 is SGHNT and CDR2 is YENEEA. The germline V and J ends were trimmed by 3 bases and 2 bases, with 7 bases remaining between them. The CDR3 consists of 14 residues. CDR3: CASSFGATNEKLFF. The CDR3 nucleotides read TGTGCCAGCAGCTTTGGGGCGACTAATGAAAAACTGTTTTTT.

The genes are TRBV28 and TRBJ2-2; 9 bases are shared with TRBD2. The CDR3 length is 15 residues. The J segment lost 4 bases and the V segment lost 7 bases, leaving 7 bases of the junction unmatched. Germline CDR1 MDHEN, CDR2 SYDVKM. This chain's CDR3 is CASKYSGGSTGELFF. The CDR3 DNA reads TGTGCCAGCAAATACAGCGGGGGGAGCACCGGGGAGCTGTTTTTT.

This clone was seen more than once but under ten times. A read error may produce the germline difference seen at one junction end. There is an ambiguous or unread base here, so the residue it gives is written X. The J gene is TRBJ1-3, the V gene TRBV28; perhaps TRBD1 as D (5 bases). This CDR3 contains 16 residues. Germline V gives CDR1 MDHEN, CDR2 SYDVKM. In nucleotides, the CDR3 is TGTGCCAGCAGTTTTGGGACTAGGGGTTTTGGAAACAYCATATATTTT. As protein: CASSFGTRGFGNXIYF.

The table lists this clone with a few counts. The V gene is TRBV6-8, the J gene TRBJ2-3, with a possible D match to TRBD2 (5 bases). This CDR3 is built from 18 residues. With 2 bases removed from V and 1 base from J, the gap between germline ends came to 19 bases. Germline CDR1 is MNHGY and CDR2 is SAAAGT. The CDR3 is CASSYKAERFGGTDTQYF. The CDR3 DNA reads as TGTGCCAGCAGTTACAAGGCTGAGCGGTTCGGCGGCACAGATACGCAGTATTTT.

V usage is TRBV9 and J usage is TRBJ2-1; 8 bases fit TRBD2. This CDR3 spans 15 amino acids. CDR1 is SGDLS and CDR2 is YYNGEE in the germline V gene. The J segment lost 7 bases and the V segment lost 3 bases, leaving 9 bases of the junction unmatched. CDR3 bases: TGTGCCAGCAGCGCCACGGGGGGGCTTGTAAATGAGCAGTTCTTC. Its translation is CASSATGGLVNEQFF.

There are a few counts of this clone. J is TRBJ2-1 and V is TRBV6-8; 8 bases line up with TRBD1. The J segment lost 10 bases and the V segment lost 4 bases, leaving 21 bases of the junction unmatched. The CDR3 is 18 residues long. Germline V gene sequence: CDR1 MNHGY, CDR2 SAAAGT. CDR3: CASSSSRTGRRGRREQFF. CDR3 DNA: TGTGCCAGCAGTTCCTCCAGGACAGGGAGACGTGGCCGAAGGGAGCAGTTCTTC.

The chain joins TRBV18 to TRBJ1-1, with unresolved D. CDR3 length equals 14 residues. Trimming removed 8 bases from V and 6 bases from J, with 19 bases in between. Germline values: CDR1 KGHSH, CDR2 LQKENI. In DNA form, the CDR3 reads TGTGCCAGCACAAACTTGAAGAGTATCGCTGAAGCTTTCTTT. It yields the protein CASTNLKSIAEAFF.

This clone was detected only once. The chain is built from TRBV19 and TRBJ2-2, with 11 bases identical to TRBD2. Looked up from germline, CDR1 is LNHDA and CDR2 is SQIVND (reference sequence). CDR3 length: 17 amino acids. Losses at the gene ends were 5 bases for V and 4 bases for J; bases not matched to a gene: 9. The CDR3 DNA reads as TGTGCCAGTAGTCCCTTTAGCGGGGGGGCAAGCACCGGGGAGCTGTTTTTT. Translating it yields CASSPFSGGASTGELFF.

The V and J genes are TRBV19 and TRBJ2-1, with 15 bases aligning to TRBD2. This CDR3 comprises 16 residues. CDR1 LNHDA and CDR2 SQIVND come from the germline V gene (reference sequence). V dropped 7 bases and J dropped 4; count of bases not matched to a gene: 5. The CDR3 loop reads CASTGTSGGMYNEQFF. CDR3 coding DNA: TGTGCCAGTACCGGGACTAGCGGGGGGATGTACAATGAGCAGTTCTTC.

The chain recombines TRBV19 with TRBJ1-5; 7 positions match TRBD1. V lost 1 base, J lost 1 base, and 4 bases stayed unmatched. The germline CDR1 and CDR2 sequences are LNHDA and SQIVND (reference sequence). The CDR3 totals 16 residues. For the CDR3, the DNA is TGTGCCAGTAGTATAGGAGGGGGCCTCAGCAATCAGCCCCAGCATTTT. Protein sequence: CASSIGGGLSNQPQHF.

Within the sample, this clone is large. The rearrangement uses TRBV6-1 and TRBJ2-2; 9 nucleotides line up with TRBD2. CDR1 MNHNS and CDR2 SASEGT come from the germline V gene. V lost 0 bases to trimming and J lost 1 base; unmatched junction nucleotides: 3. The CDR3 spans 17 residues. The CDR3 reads CASSEALAGMNTGELFF. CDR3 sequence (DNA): TGTGCCAGCAGTGAAGCTCTAGCGGGGATGAACACCGGGGAGCTGTTTTTT.

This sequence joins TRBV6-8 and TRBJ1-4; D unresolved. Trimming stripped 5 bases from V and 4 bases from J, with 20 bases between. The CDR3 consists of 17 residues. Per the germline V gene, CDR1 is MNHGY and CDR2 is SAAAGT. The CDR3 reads CASSDGVFGSGNEKLFF. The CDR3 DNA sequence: TGTGCCAGCAGTGATGGGGTGTTTGGGTCGGGTAATGAAAAACTGTTTTTT.

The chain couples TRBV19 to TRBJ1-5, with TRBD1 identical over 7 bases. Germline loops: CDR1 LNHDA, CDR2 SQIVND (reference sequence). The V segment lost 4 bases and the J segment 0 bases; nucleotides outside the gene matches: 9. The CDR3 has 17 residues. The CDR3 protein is CASSRGQGEISNQPQHF. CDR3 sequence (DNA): TGTGCCAGTAGTAGAGGTCAGGGGGAGATTAGCAATCAGCCCCAGCATTTT.

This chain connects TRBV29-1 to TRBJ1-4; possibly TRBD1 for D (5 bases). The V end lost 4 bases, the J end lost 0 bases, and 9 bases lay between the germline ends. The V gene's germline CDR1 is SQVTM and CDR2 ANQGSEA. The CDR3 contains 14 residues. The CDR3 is CSVGDLATNEKLFF. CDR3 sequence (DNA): TGCAGCGTTGGGGACCTTGCAACTAATGAAAAACTGTTTTTT. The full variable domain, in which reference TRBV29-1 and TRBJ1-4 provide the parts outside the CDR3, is SAVISQKPSRDICQRGTSLTIQCQVDSQVTMMFWYRQQPGQSLTLIATANQGSEATYESGFVIDKFPISRPNLTFSTLTVSNMSPEDSSIYLCSVGDLATNEKLFFGSGTQLSVL.

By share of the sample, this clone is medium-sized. The CDR3 sequence is CASSQGGGVTDTQYF. The CDR3 DNA sequence: TGTGCCAGCAGCCAAGGCGGGGGGGTCACAGATACGCAGTATTTT. This chain joins TRBV11-3 and TRBJ2-3; TRBD2 matches 9 bases. CDR1 SGHNT and CDR2 YENEEA come from the germline V gene. Trimming took 5 bases from V and 2 from J; bases not matched to a gene: 5. The CDR3 loop spans 15 amino acids.

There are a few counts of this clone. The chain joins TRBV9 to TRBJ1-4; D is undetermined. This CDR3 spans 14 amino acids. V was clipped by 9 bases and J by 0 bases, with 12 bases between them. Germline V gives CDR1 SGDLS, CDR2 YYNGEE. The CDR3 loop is CATGRLATNEKLFF. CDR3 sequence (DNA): TGTGCCACAGGTCGGTTGGCAACTAATGAAAAACTGTTTTTT. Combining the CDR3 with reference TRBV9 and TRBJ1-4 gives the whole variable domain DSGVTQTPKHLITATGQRVTLRCSPRSGDLSVYWYQQSLDQGLQFLIQYYNGEERAKGNILERFSAQQFPDLHSELNLSSLELGDSALYFCATGRLATNEKLFFGSGTQLSVL.